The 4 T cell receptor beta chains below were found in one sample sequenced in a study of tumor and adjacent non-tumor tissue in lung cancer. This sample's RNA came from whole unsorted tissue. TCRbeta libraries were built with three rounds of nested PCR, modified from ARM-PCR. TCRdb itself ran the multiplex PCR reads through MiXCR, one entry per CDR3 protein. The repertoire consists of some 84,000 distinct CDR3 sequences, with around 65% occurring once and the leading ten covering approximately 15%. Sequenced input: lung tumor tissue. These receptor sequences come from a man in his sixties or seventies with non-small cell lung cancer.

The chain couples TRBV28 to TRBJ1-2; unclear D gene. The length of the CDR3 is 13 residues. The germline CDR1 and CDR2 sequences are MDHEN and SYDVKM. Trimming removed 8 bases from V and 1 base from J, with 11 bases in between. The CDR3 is CASRGLYNYGYTF. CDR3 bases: TGTGCCAGCCGGGGTTTGTATAACTATGGCTACACCTTC.

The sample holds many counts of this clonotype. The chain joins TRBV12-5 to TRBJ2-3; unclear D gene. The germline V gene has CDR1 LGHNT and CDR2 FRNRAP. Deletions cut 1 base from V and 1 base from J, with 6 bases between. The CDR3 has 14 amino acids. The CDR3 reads CASGLGGGTDTQYF. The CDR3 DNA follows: TGTGCTAGTGGTTTGGGTGGCGGCACAGATACGCAGTATTTT.

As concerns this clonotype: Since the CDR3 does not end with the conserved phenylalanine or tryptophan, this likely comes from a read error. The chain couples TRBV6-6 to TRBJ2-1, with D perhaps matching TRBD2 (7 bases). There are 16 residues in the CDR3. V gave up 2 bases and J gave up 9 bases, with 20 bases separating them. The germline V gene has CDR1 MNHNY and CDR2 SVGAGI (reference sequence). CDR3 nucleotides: TGTGCCAGCAGTTACGGTCAGGTAGTGGGGGGGCTTGAGCAGTTCATC. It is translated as CASSYGQVVGGLEQFI.

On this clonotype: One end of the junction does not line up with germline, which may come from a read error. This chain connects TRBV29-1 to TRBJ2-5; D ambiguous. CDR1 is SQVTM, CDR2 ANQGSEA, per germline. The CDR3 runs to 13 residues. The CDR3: CSVDGRPQESQYF. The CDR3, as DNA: TGCAGCGTTGATGGCAGACCGCAAGAGAGCCAGTACTTC.